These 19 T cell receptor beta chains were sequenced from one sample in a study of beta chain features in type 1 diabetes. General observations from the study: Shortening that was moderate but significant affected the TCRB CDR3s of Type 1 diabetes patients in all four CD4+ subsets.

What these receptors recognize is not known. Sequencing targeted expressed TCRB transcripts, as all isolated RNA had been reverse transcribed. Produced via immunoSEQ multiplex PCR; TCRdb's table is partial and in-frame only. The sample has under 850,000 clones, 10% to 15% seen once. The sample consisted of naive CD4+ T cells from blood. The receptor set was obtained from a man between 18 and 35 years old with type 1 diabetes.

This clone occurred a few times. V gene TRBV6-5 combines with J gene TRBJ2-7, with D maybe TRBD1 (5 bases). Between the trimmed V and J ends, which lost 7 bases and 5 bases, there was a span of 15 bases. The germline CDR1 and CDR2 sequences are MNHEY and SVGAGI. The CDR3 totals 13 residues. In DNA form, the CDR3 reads TGTGCCAGCAACCCCCAGGGTTTACACGAGCAGTACTTC. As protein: CASNPQGLHEQYF.

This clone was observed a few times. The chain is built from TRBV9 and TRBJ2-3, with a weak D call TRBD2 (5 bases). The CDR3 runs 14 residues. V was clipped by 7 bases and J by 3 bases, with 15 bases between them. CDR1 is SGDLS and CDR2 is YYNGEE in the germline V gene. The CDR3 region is CASAPGLTTDTQYF. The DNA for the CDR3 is TGTGCCAGCGCCCCTGGACTGACGACAGATACGCAGTATTTT.

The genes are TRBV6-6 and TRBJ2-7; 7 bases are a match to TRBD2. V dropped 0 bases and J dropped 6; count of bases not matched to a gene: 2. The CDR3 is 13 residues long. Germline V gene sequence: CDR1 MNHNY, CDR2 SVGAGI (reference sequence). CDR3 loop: CASSYSLASEQYF. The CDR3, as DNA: TGTGCCAGCAGTTACTCACTAGCGTCCGAGCAGTACTTC.

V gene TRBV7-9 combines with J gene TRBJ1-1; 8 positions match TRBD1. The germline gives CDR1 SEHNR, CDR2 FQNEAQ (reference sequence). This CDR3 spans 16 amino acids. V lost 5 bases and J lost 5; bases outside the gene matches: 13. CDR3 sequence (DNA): TGTGCCAGCAGCCTGCCGACAGGGGCTGCAGGAACTGAAGCTTTCTTT. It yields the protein CASSLPTGAAGTEAFF.

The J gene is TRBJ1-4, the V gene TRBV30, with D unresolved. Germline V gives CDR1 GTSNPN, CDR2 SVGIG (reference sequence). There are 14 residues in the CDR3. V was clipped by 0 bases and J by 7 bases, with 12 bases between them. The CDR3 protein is CAWSVLSWGEKLFF. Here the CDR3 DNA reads TGTGCCTGGAGTGTACTTTCATGGGGTGAAAAACTGTTTTTT.

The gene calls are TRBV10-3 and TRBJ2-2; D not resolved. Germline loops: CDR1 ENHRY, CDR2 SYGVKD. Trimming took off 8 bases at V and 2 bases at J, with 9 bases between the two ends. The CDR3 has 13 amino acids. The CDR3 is CAIEASNTGELFF. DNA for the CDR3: TGTGCCATCGAAGCGAGTAACACCGGGGAGCTGTTTTTT.

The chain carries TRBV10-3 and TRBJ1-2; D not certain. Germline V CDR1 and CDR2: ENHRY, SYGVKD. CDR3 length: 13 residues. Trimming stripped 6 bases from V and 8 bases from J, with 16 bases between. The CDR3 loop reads CAIRRGEAGGYTF. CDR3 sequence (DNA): TGTGCCATCAGACGAGGAGAGGCCGGCGGCTACACCTTC.

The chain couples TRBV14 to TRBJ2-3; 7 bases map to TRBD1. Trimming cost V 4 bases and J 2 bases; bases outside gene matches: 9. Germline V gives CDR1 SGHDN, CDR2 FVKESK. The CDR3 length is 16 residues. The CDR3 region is CASSRARDSHTDTQYF. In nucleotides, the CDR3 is TGTGCCAGCAGCCGAGCCCGGGACAGTCACACAGATACGCAGTATTTT.

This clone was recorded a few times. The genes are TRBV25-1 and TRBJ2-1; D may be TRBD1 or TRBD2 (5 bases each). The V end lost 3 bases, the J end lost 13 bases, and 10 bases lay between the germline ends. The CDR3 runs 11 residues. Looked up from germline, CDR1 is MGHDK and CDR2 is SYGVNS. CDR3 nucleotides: TGTGCCAGCAGTGAGCCCGGGGCCCAGTTCTTC. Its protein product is CASSEPGAQFF.

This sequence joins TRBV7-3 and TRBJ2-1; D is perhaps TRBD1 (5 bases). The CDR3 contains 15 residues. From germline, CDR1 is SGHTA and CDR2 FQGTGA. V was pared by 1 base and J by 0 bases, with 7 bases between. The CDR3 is CASSLNRNSYNEQFF. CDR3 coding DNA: TGTGCCAGCAGCTTAAACAGGAACTCCTACAATGAGCAGTTCTTC.

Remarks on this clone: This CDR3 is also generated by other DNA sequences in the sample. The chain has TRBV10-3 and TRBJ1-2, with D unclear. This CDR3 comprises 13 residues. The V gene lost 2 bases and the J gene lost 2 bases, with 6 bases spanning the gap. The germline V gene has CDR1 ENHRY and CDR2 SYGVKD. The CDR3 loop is CAISEGLNYGYTF. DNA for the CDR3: TGTGCCATCAGTGAGGGTCTCAACTATGGCTACACCTTC.

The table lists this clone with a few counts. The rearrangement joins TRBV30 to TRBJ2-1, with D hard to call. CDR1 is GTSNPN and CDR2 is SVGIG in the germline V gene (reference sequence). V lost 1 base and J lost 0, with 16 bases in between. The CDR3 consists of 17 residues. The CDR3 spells CAWSAQSSGSSYNEQFF. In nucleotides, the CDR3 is TGTGCCTGGAGTGCCCAATCGTCCGGAAGCTCCTACAATGAGCAGTTCTTC.

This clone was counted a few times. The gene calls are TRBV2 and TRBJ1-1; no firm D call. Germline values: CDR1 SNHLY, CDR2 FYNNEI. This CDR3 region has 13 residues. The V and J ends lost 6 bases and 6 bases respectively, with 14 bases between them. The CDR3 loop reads CASRQGFTAEAFF. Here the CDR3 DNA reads TGTGCCAGCAGGCAAGGGTTCACCGCTGAAGCTTTCTTT.

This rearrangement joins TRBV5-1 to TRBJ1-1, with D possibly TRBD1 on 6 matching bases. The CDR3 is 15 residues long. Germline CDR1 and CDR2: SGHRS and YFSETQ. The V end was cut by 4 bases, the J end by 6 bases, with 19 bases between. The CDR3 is CASSIAGRQGPEAFF. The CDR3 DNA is TGCGCCAGCAGCATCGCCGGGAGGCAGGGGCCTGAAGCTTTCTTT.

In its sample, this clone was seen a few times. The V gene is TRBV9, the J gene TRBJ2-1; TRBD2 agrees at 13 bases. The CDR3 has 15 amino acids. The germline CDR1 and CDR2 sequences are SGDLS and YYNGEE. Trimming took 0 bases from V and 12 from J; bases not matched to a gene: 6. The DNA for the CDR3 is TGTGCCAGCAGCGTAGGAGGGACTAGCGGGGCTGGGCAGTTCTTC. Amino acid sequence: CASSVGGTSGAGQFF. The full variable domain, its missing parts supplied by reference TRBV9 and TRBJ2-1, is DSGVTQTPKHLITATGQRVTLRCSPRSGDLSVYWYQQSLDQGLQFLIQYYNGEERAKGNILERFSAQQFPDLHSELNLSSLELGDSALYFCASSVGGTSGAGQFFGPGTRLTVL.

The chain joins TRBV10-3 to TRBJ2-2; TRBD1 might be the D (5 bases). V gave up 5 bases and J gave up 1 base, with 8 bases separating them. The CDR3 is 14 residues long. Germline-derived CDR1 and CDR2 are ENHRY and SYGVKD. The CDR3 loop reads CAISRTLNTGELFF. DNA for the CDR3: TGTGCCATCAGTCGGACATTGAACACCGGGGAGCTGTTTTTT.

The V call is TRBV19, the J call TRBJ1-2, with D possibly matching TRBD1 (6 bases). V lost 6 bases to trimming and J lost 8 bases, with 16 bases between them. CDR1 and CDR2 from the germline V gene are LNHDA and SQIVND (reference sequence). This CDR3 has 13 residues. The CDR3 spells CASSPQGVRGYTF. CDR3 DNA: TGTGCCAGTAGCCCACAGGGAGTAAGGGGCTACACCTTC.

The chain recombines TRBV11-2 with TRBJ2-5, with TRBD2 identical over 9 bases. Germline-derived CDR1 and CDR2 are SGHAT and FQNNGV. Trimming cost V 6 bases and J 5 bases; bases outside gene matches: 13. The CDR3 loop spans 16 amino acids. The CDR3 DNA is TGTGCCAGCAGTCTCTTCTTAGCGGGGGCCGTGGAGACCCAGTACTTC. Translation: CASSLFLAGAVETQYF.

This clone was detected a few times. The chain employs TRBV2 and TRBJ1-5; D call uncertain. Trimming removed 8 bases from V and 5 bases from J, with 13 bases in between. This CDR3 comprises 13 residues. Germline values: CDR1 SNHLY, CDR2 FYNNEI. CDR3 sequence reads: CASVAARDQPQHF. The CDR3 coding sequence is TGTGCCAGCGTTGCTGCTCGGGATCAGCCCCAGCATTTT. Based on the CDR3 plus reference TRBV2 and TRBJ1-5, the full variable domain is EPEVTQTPSHQVTQMGQEVILRCVPISNHLYFYWYRQILGQKVEFLVSFYNNEISEKSEIFDDQFSVERPDGSNFTLKIRSTKLEDSAMYFCASVAARDQPQHFGDGTRLSIL.